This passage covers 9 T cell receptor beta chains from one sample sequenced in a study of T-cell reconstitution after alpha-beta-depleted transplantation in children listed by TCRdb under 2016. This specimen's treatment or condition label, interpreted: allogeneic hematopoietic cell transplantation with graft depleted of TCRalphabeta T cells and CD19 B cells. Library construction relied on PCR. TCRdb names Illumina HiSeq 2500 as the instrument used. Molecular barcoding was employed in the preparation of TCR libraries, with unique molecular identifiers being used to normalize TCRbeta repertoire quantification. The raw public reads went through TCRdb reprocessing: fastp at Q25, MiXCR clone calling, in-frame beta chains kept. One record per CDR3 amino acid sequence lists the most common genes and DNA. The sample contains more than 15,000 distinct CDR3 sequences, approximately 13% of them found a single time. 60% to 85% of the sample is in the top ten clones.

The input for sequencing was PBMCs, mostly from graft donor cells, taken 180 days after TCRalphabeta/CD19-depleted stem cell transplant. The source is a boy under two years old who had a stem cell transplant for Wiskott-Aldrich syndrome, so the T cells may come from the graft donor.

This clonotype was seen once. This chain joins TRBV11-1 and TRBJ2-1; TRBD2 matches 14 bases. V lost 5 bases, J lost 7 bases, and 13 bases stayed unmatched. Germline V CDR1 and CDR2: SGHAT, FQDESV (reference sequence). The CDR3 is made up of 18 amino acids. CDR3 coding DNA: TGTGCCAGCAGCCTCAACATCGGACTAGCGGGAGGTCATAATGAGCAGTTCTTC. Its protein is CASSLNIGLAGGHNEQFF.

In nucleotides, the CDR3 is TGCAGTGCTCATTCCGGGACAGGGTCCTACGAGCAGTACTTC. It translates to CSAHSGTGSYEQYF. The chain uses TRBV20-1 and TRBJ2-7; TRBD1 matches at 9 bases. V gave up 5 bases and J gave up 1 base; unmatched junction bases: 6. The V gene's germline CDR1 is DFQATT and CDR2 SNEGSKA (reference sequence). The CDR3 loop spans 14 amino acids.

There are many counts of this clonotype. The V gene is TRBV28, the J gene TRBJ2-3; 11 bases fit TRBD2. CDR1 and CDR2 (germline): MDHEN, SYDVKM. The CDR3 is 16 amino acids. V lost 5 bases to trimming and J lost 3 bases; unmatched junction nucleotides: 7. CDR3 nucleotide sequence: TGTGCCAGCAGTCCGTCCCCTAGCGGGAGGACAGATACGCAGTATTTT. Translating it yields CASSPSPSGRTDTQYF.

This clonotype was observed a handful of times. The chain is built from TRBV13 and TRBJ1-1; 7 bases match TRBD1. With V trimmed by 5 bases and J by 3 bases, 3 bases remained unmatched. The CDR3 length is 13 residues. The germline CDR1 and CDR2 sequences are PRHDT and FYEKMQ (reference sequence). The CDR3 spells CASSPRGDTEAFF. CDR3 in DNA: TGTGCCAGCAGCCCCAGGGGGGACACTGAAGCTTTCTTT. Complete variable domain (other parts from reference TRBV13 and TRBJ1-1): AAGVIQSPRHLIKEKRETATLKCYPIPRHDTVYWYQQGPGQDPQFLISFYEKMQSDKGSIPDRFSAQQFSDYHSELNMSSLELGDSALYFCASSPRGDTEAFFGQGTRLTVV.

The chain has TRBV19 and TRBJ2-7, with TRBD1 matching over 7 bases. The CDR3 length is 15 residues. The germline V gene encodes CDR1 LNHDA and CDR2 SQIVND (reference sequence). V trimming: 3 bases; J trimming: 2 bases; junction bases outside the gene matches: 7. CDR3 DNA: TGTGCCAGTAGTATCGGTCGGGACAGAGCCTACGAGCAGTACTTC. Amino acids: CASSIGRDRAYEQYF.

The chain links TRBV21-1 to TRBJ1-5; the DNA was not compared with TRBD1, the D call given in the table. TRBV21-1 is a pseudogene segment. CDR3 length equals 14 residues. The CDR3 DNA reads TGTGCCAATATCCCAGGACAGGGGGATCAGCCCCAGCATTTT. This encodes CANIPGQGDQPQHF.

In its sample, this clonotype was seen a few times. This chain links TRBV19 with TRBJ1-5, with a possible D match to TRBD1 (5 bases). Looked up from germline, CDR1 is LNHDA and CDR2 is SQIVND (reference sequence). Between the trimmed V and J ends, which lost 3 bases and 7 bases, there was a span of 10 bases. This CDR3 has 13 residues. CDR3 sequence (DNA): TGTGCCAGTAGTATGCAGGGTAACCAGCCCCAGCATTTT. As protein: CASSMQGNQPQHF.

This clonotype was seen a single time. For the CDR3, the DNA is TGTGCCTGGAGCCCGAGAGGTTTTTCTGGAAACACCATATATTTT. It translates to CAWSPRGFSGNTIYF. V usage is TRBV30 and J usage is TRBJ1-3; no reliable D call. Trimming pared 3 bases from V and 1 base from J, leaving 13 bases between. Germline lookup yields CDR1 GTSNPN and CDR2 SVGIG (reference sequence). The CDR3 contains 15 residues.

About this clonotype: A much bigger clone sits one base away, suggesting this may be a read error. CDR3: CAGSLDSGRTDTQYF. The CDR3 DNA reads as TGTGCCGGCAGCTTAGATAGCGGGAGAACAGATACGCAGTATTTT. The chain joins TRBV7-9 to TRBJ2-3, with 9 bases matching TRBD2. CDR1 is SEHNR, CDR2 FQNEAQ, per germline (reference sequence). CDR3 length: 15 amino acids.